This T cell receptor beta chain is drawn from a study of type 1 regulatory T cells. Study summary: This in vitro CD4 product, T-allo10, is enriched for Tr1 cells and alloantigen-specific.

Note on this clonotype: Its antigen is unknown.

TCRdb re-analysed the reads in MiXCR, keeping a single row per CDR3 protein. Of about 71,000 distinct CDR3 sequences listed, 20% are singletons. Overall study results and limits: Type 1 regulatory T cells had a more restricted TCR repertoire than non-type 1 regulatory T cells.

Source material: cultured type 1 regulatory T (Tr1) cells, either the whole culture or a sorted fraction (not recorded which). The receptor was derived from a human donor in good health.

The chain's CDR3 is CSARDQYEQYF. The DNA for the CDR3 is TGCAGTGCTAGAGATCAATACGAGCAGTACTTC. The chain is built from TRBV20-1 and TRBJ2-7; D ambiguous. Per the germline V gene, CDR1 is DFQATT and CDR2 is SNEGSKA (reference sequence). The CDR3 consists of 11 residues. V was clipped by 0 bases and J by 4 bases, with 4 bases between them.